The present T cell receptor (beta chain) was sequenced within a study of shared clonotypes between healthy human individuals. Overall study context: In total, the donors were two women and a few men aged 18 to 49.

Notes on this clone: The antigen remains undetermined.

The CDR3 runs to 11 residues. V was shortened by 7 bases and J by 6 bases, with 10 bases between the two germline ends. Germline values: CDR1 SGHNT, CDR2 YYREEE (reference sequence). General study points: Researchers found naive subsets generally carried larger estimated richness than memory subsets.

The assay ran at deep level. Some clones are missing from TCRdb's copy, which holds only in-frame ones; the method was immunoSEQ multiplex PCR. The table has nearly 600,000 clones, about 95% seen once. Terminally differentiated effector memory CD45RA+ cells were excluded from the naive CD8 cells, which were CD45RO-negative and positively selected for CCR7. The study enrolled healthy HIV-negative adults without recent acute infections or vaccinations as donors. The chain has TRBV5-4 and TRBJ1-1; D call uncertain. This sequence originates from a woman aged 25 to 39 in good health. The specimen was naive CD8+ T cells sorted from blood. The CDR3 protein is CASAGVAEAFF. The CDR3, as DNA: TGTGCCAGCGCCGGGGTAGCTGAAGCTTTCTTT.